Below, one T cell receptor (beta chain) is given with its context. Its antigen has not been determined. Base qualities are missing; no much larger clone stands one base away. Patients with autoimmune disease history or receiving systemic immunosuppression were excluded from the trial. Peripheral blood for TCR sequencing was drawn from every dose cohort at baseline, at cycle 4 day 1 and at cycle 7 day 1. The samples were drawn from a first-in-human, open-label, multicenter phase I dose-escalation trial of ivuxolimab. Adults with locally advanced or metastatic melanoma, renal cell carcinoma, hepatocellular carcinoma or head and neck squamous cell carcinoma were enrolled in the trial. Before TCR sequencing, CD4+ and CD8+ T cells were separately sorted from peripheral blood. These data belong to a study of OX40 agonist ivuxolimab in advanced cancers. Describing the broader study: Ivuxolimab, which targeted the costimulatory receptor OX40 (CD134), was an agonistic, fully human IgG2 monoclonal antibody. The point of sequencing TCRbeta in the periphery was to test whether ivuxolimab changed TCR sequence diversity and drove clonal T-cell expansion. Intravenous ivuxolimab was administered to patients every 2 weeks at six dose levels: 0.01, 0.1, 0.3, 1.5, 3 and 10 mg/kg. The paper covers the monotherapy dose-escalation part of the phase I ivuxolimab trial, which included N of about 56 patients. Partial responses occurred in three dose-escalation patients: two with cutaneous melanoma and one with hepatocellular carcinoma. In the dose-escalation cohort, 75% to 85% of patients were male, and the mean age was 60 years with a range of about 20 to 80. Among the 50 to 55 dose-escalation patients, about 19 had hepatocellular carcinoma, about 15 melanoma, 9 renal cell carcinoma and 9 head and neck cancer. Patients were allowed to have had prior anti-PD-1, anti-PD-L1 or anti-CTLA-4 therapy, and 40% of the dose-escalation patients had previously received checkpoint inhibitors. Paper-wide results and their limitations: In partial responders in the 0.1-3.0 mg/kg groups, normalized peripheral clonal expansion was found to be among the lowest, especially among CD8+ T cells. After ivuxolimab, CD8+ T cells had more expanded clones than CD4+ T cells on average. Which antigens the clonally expanded peripheral T cells were specific for was not determined. At doses from 0.1 to 3.0 mg/kg, clonal expansion was seen in both CD4+ and CD8+ blood T cells between baseline and week 6. Low levels of normalized T-cell clonal expansion were also seen in some patients who did not respond.

The germline V gene (reference sequence) specifies GTSNPN as CDR1 and SVGIG as CDR2. After removal of 7 bases from V and 1 base from J, the junction retains 9 bases not matched to a gene. Reading from cysteine to phenylalanine, the CDR3 counts 15 amino acids. Just CDR3 DNA is preserved here, 45 bases in frame from base 1. For sequencing of the TCRbeta CDR3 region, genomic DNA was extracted from the sorted cells. The immunoSEQ Assay was used to sequence the TCRbeta CDR3 regions. TCRdb stores this immuneACCESS table with in-frame sequences only. Part of the clones is absent; in the studies checked, under half of the shortfall reflects unresolved V genes, and no reason is known for the rest. Across this sample there are about 160,000 clones, with approximately 94% seen only once. The ten top clones hold 0.31% of the sample.

Sample: CD4+ or CD8+ T cells sorted from blood, taken in a trial of the OX40 agonist ivuxolimab. The V gene is TRBV30 and the J gene is TRBJ1-2; 10 middle bases align to TRBD1. This receptor was identified in an adult with an advanced solid tumor such as melanoma, head and neck, liver or kidney cancer. This receptor has the CDR3 CASSRDRGDNYGYTF. The base sequence is TGTGCCTCCTCCCGGGACAGGGGAGATAACTATGGCTACACCTTC.